These T cell receptor beta chains were read from a single sample in a study of blood T cell repertoires in COVID-19. The protocol was immunoSEQ multiplex PCR, while the TCRdb copy is restricted to in-frame clones and leaves out a portion. Found here are some 300,000 clones, about 90% of them singletons; the top ten hold roughly 1%. Sequencing was performed on PBMCs or T cells enriched from blood (not recorded which). Every receptor here comes from a woman in her twenties or thirties who had recovered from COVID-19. The CDR3 runs from the conserved cysteine through the conserved F or W. A D gene is named only where the DNA matches it firmly. Where a row states a size, it is once, few, many or the class of an expanded clone; other rows omit it.

V	size	J	D	CDR3	DNA
TRBV2	NA	TRBJ1-3	NA	CASARNSLSGNTIYF	TGTGCCAGCGCCCGTAACAGCCTCTCTGGAAACACCATATATTTT
TRBV19	NA	TRBJ2-2	TRBD1	CASSFRTGGGGELFF	TGTGCCAGTAGTTTCCGGACAGGGGGTGGCGGGGAGCTGTTTTTT
TRBV12-3/TRBV12-4	NA	TRBJ2-3	NA	CASSWARDTQYF	TGTGCCAGCAGTTGGGCAAGAGATACGCAGTATTTT
TRBV4-3	NA	TRBJ1-2	TRBD1	CASSQDRQGSYTF	TGCGCCAGCAGCCAAGACCGACAGGGATCCTACACCTTC
TRBV19	NA	TRBJ2-2	NA	CASRGDSRSTGELFF	TGTGCCAGTAGAGGGGATTCGCGGAGCACCGGGGAGCTGTTTTTT
TRBV19	NA	TRBJ1-3	NA	CASRSLNTIYF	TGTGCCAGTAGAAGCCTAAACACCATATATTTT
TRBV4-1	NA	TRBJ1-6	NA	CASSQEPGSFNSPLHF	TGCGCCAGCAGCCAAGAGCCAGGCAGCTTTAATTCACCCCTCCACTTT
TRBV5-1	NA	TRBJ2-1	TRBD2	CASSLGLAGYNEQFF	TGCGCCAGCAGCTTGGGACTAGCGGGTTACAATGAGCAGTTCTTC
TRBV28	NA	TRBJ2-6	TRBD1	CASSFQGDGANVLTF	TGTGCCAGCAGTTTTCAGGGGGATGGGGCCAACGTCCTGACTTTC
TRBV9	NA	TRBJ2-1	NA	CASSPGTVSYNEQFF	TGTGCCAGCAGCCCAGGGACTGTTTCCTACAATGAGCAGTTCTTC
TRBV7-9	once	TRBJ1-1	TRBD1	CASSLGTGREAFF	TGTGCCAGCAGCTTGGGGACAGGGCGTGAAGCTTTCTTT
TRBV15	NA	TRBJ1-5	NA	CATSRDGLSNQPQHF	TGTGCCACCAGCAGAGATGGACTCAGCAATCAGCCCCAGCATTTT
TRBV7-9	NA	TRBJ1-5	NA	CASSLGDFNQPQHF	TGTGCCAGCAGCTTAGGGGACTTCAATCAGCCCCAGCATTTT
TRBV4-1	once	TRBJ2-3	TRBD2	CASSQDFVRGGWSTADTQYF	TGCGCCAGCAGCCAAGATTTCGTCCGGGGGGGCTGGAGTACAGCGGATACGCAGTATTTT
TRBV5-1	NA	TRBJ2-1	TRBD2	CASSLGRGAVDEQFF	TGCGCCAGCAGCTTGGGGCGGGGGGCGGTCGATGAGCAGTTCTTC
TRBV5-4	NA	TRBJ1-2	NA	CASSMEQENYGYTF	TGTGCCAGCAGCATGGAACAGGAGAACTATGGCTACACCTTC
TRBV9	few	TRBJ2-7	TRBD1	CASSPGTGGRNEQYF	TGTGCCAGCAGCCCAGGGACAGGGGGCCGGAACGAGCAGTACTTC
TRBV5-4	NA	TRBJ1-4	NA	CASSLGRGENEKLFF	TGTGCCAGCAGCCTGGGTCGGGGGGAGAATGAAAAACTGTTTTTT
TRBV7-8	NA	TRBJ2-3	TRBD1	CASSSTGDTQYF	TGTGCCAGCAGCTCGACAGGGGATACGCAGTATTTT
TRBV14	NA	TRBJ2-2	NA	CASSQGLVVRELFF	TGTGCCAGCAGCCAAGGTTTAGTCGTTCGGGAGCTGTTTTTT
TRBV11-2	once	TRBJ1-1	TRBD1	CASSLEQTGATEAFF	TGTGCCAGCAGCTTAGAGCAGACAGGGGCCACTGAAGCTTTCTTT
TRBV5-4	NA	TRBJ1-2	TRBD1	CASSLGTGGLYGYTF	TGTGCCAGCAGCTTGGGGACAGGGGGCCTCTATGGCTACACCTTC
TRBV3-1/TRBV3-2	NA	TRBJ2-7	NA	CASSQDPGTPYEQYF	TGTGCCAGCAGCCAAGATCCGGGTACTCCCTACGAGCAGTACTTC
TRBV6-1	NA	TRBJ1-6	NA	CASSDGGIYNSPLHF	TGTGCCAGCAGTGATGGAGGGATCTATAATTCACCCCTCCACTTT
TRBV18	NA	TRBJ1-5	TRBD1	CASSPAGTGGNRPQHF	TGTGCCAGCTCACCCGCAGGGACAGGGGGAAATCGGCCCCAGCATTTT
TRBV5-6	NA	TRBJ1-6	NA	CASSFAQAGNSPLHF	TGTGCCAGCAGCTTCGCACAGGCCGGCAATTCACCCCTCCACTTT
TRBV2	NA	TRBJ1-1	NA	CASSEQQVSTFTEAFF	TGTGCCAGCAGTGAACAGCAGGTTTCGACGTTCACTGAAGCTTTCTTT
TRBV5-1	NA	TRBJ2-1	TRBD2	CASSLALAGGPDEQFF	TGCGCCAGCAGCTTGGCGCTAGCGGGGGGGCCGGATGAGCAGTTCTTC
TRBV4-3	few	TRBJ2-7	NA	CASSQDFNEQYF	TGCGCCAGCAGCCAAGATTTCAACGAGCAGTACTTC
TRBV3-1/TRBV3-2	NA	TRBJ1-2	NA	CASSPGGQTKFYGYTF	TGTGCCAGCAGCCCAGGAGGGCAGACTAAATTCTATGGCTACACCTTC
TRBV27	NA	TRBJ1-6	TRBD1	CASSPGTGNFNSPLHF	TGTGCCAGCAGTCCGGGGACAGGGAATTTTAATTCACCCCTCCACTTT
TRBV12-5	NA	TRBJ2-5	NA	CASALEVGHQETQYF	TGTGCTAGTGCCCTGGAAGTTGGGCACCAAGAGACCCAGTACTTC
TRBV6-6	NA	TRBJ1-1	NA	CASSGRGGAMDTEAFF	TGTGCCAGCAGTGGCCGGGGAGGGGCCATGGACACTGAAGCTTTCTTT
TRBV11-2	once	TRBJ2-5	TRBD2	CASNLNRGGETQYF	TGTGCCAGCAACCTGAACCGGGGGGGAGAGACCCAGTACTTC
TRBV18	NA	TRBJ2-3	TRBD2	CASSPSGGLGTDTQYF	TGTGCCAGCTCACCCTCGGGGGGTCTTGGCACAGATACGCAGTATTTT
TRBV5-1	NA	TRBJ2-4	TRBD1	CASSLTPTGGQAIQYF	TGCGCCAGCAGCTTGACCCCGACAGGGGGTCAAGCCATTCAGTACTTC
TRBV5-6	NA	TRBJ2-2	TRBD1	CASSLEGTGGTITGELFF	TGTGCCAGCAGCTTGGAAGGGACAGGAGGAACCATCACCGGGGAGCTGTTTTTT
TRBV7-9	NA	TRBJ1-1	NA	CASSLPGGTEAFF	TGTGCCAGCAGCCTCCCCGGGGGGACTGAAGCTTTCTTT